What follows is one T cell receptor beta chain and its context. Original processing notes: The authors estimated nucleated cell counts from reference gene primer amplification. Some clones are missing from TCRdb's copy, which holds only in-frame ones; the method was immunoSEQ multiplex PCR. The DNA was the basis for D and trimming; V, J and clone size are from that table. Of about 260,000 clones listed, 87% were seen once; the top ten hold 2% to 2.5%. Trimming removed 6 bases from V and 7 bases from J; junction bases left unmatched: 25. The CDR3 runs 19 residues. Germline V gene data show CDR1 as MNHEY and CDR2 as SVGEGT. These data are taken from a study of blood T cell repertoires in COVID-19. Study details: Material from acute and convalescent COVID-19 was sourced from the United States, Italy and Spain. Sources were T cells, B-cell-depleted T cells, or PBMCs; the material itself was cDNA or gDNA.

The sample was peripheral blood. The chain links TRBV6-2 or TRBV6-3 to TRBJ2-5, with TRBD2 identical over 8 bases. The receptor was derived from a woman in her forties or fifties who had recovered from COVID-19. CDR3 residues: CASSPRIAGITRQEGTQYF. The CDR3 DNA reads TGTGCCAGCAGCCCGCGGATAGCGGGGATAACCCGCCAAGAGGGGACCCAGTACTTC.